Listed here is a single T cell receptor (beta chain). The record originates from a study of shared clonotypes between healthy human individuals. Sequenced by immunoSEQ multiplex PCR; TCRdb stores in-frame clones only, minus some. This sample carries 2,500,000 or so clones, roughly 92% of them seen once, and the ten largest clones take 0.37%. The sequence came from a man aged 18 to 30 in good health. Some clones in this sample may be carry-over from other donors' samples. Sample: naive CD4+ T cells from PBMCs. Indicated subset: CD45RA+ positively selected.

In DNA form, the CDR3 reads TGTGCCACCCCCTACGAGCAGTACTTC. It yields the protein CATPYEQYF. The rearrangement uses TRBV15 and TRBJ2-7; D is unclear. V was pared by 8 bases and J by 2 bases, with 1 base between. Per germline, CDR1 LNHNV and CDR2 YYDKDF (reference sequence). This CDR3 spans 9 amino acids.